Here is one TCR beta chain with its context. Its antigen is unknown. CDR1 MNHEY and CDR2 SMNVEV come from the germline V gene (reference sequence). CDR3 length equals 12 residues. Trimming took off 8 bases at V and 9 bases at J, with 14 bases between the two ends. The sample is drawn from a study of cytomegalovirus exposure and HLA in healthy donors. Findings and caveats of the study: Apparent HLA restriction characterized most CMV-associated TCR beta chains in a later analysis. Serostatus for CMV was the only available immune exposure information. In vitro assays verified that a few CMV-associated chains recognized CMV antigens specifically.

60 Vbeta and 13 Jbeta primers were used in PCR. The protocol was immunoSEQ multiplex PCR, while the TCRdb copy is restricted to in-frame clones and leaves out a portion. The repertoire includes more than 110,000 clones, around 79% of them detected once, and approximately 0.97% sits in the top ten. This chain uses TRBV27 with TRBJ2-1, with no clear D. The specimen sequenced was PBMCs. This receptor was identified in a man between 18 and 29 years old in good health and CMV-seronegative. CDR3 amino acids: CASWHSRGEQFF. The CDR3 region has the DNA TGTGCCAGCTGGCACTCCAGAGGTGAGCAGTTCTTC.